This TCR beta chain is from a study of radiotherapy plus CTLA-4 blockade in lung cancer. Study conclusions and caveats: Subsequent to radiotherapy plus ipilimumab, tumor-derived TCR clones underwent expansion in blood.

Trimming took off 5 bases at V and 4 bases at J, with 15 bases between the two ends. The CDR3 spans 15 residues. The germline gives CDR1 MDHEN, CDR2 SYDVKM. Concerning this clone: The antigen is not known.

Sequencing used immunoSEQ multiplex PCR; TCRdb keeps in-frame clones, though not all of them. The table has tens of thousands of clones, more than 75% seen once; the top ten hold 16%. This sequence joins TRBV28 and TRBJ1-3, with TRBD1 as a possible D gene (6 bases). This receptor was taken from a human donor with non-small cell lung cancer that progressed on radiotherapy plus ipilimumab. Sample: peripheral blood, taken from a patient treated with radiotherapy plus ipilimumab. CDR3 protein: CASSENRATGNTIYF. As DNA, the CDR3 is TGTGCCAGCAGTGAGAACAGGGCAACCGGAAACACCATATATTTT.